What follows describes a single T cell receptor (beta chain). The source of the sample is a study of blood T cell repertoires in COVID-19. Study-level background: The United States, Italy and Spain supplied acute and convalescent COVID-19 samples.

Original analysis: Reference gene primer amplification in the assay estimated nucleated cell counts. Measured with immunoSEQ multiplex PCR; TCRdb has only the in-frame clones, and not every one. Clone size and V and J calls were adopted from that table, with D and trimming inferred from the DNA. This table has 300,000 to 400,000 clones, around 87% appearing once. Germline CDR1 reads MNHEY; CDR2 reads SMNVEV (reference sequence). Trimming at V came to 6 bases and at J to 2 bases, leaving 9 bases not matched to a gene. The CDR3 has 18 amino acids. Seattle enrolled patients during active infection and tracked them longitudinally.

This receptor was obtained from a woman aged 50 to 60 with COVID-19, enrolled during active disease. The sample consisted of peripheral blood. The chain uses TRBV27 and TRBJ2-2, with 13 bases aligning to TRBD2. CDR3 nucleotides: TGTGCCAGCAGCTCCCCGGGACTAGCGGGAACCAACACCGGGGAGCTGTTTTTT. This gives the protein CASSSPGLAGTNTGELFF.